These 17 T cell receptor beta chains were all obtained from the same sample, sequenced in a study of OX40 agonist ivuxolimab in advanced cancers. Assay: immunoSEQ multiplex PCR; the TCRdb copy retains only in-frame clones and omits some. The table includes around 66,000 clones, 85% detected once. The material sequenced was CD4+ or CD8+ T cells sorted from blood, taken in a trial of the OX40 agonist ivuxolimab. The receptors come from an adult with an advanced solid tumor such as melanoma, head and neck, liver or kidney cancer.

The chain is built from TRBV18 and TRBJ1-1, with 8 bases matching TRBD1. J gave up 5 bases and V 1 base, and 6 bases lay outside the gene matches. CDR3 size: 15 residues. The germline CDR1 and CDR2 sequences are KGHSH and LQKENI. CDR3: CASSPLSRGLTEAFF. CDR3 nucleotides: TGTGCCAGCTCACCACTCTCCAGGGGGCTTACTGAAGCTTTCTTT.

CDR3 in amino acids: CASSQGQGRNEQYF. The DNA for the CDR3 is TGTGCCAGCAGCCAAGGACAGGGAAGGAACGAGCAGTACTTC. The chain links TRBV5-6 to TRBJ2-7; 8 bases map to TRBD1. The V and J ends lost 4 bases and 5 bases, in that order; junction bases with no gene match: 8. This CDR3 spans 14 amino acids. Germline CDR1 SGHDT, CDR2 YYEEEE. The full variable domain, with the rest looked up from reference TRBV5-6 and TRBJ2-7, is DAGVTQSPTHLIKTRGQQVTLRCSPKSGHDTVSWYQQALGQGPQFIFQYYEEEERQRGNFPDRFSGHQFPNYSSELNVNALLLGDSALYLCASSQGQGRNEQYFGPGTRLTVT.

This chain links TRBV7-2 with TRBJ2-3; D ambiguous. The germline V gene has CDR1 SGHTA and CDR2 FQGNSA. With 4 bases removed from V and 6 bases from J, the gap between germline ends came to 8 bases. The CDR3 totals 12 residues. The CDR3 nucleotides read TGTGCCAGCAGCTCGTCGGTTGATACGCAGTATTTT. This codes for CASSSSVDTQYF.

The V and J genes are TRBV5-1 and TRBJ1-2; the D gene is possibly TRBD1 (5 bases). Germline V lookup: CDR1 SGHRS, CDR2 YFSETQ. V dropped 3 bases and J dropped 3 bases, with 21 bases sitting between them. The CDR3 contains 17 residues. The CDR3 DNA reads TGCGCCAGCAGCTCCACCACACAGGTGATAGGGGACTATGGCTACACCTTC. Translation: CASSSTTQVIGDYGYTF.

This clone was recorded only once. The chain employs TRBV20-1 and TRBJ1-6; no definite D call. The V and J ends lost 4 bases and 15 bases respectively, with 10 bases between them. The CDR3 extends over 10 amino acids. Germline CDR1 DFQATT, CDR2 SNEGSKA (reference sequence). In nucleotides, the CDR3 is TGCAGTGCTACAGTGGGTAGCCTCCACTTT. Translating gives CSATVGSLHF.

This sequence joins TRBV6-4 and TRBJ2-2; D gene unclear. The V end was cut by 8 bases, the J end by 7 bases, with 11 bases between. Germline CDR1 and CDR2: MRHNA and SNTAGT. CDR3 length: 12 residues. This chain's CDR3 is CASGRLGGELFF. The DNA for the CDR3 is TGTGCCAGCGGCCGGCTGGGCGGGGAGCTGTTTTTT.

J is TRBJ2-7 and V is TRBV4-1, with 10 nucleotides matching TRBD1. The length of the CDR3 is 16 residues. The germline gives CDR1 MGHRA, CDR2 YSYEKL. V lost 4 bases, J lost 5 bases, and 11 bases stayed unmatched. The CDR3 loop is CASSPTTGGDRNEQYF. CDR3 nucleotides: TGCGCCAGCAGCCCCACGACAGGGGGCGACAGGAACGAGCAGTACTTC.

The chain couples TRBV5-5 to TRBJ2-5, with 15 bases fitting TRBD2. Germline CDR1 reads SGHKS; CDR2 reads YYEKEE (reference sequence). The CDR3 loop spans 17 amino acids. V was clipped by 0 bases and J by 5 bases; unmatched bases: 5. The CDR3 spells CASSLVGLAGGWETQYF. The DNA for the CDR3 is TGTGCCAGCAGCTTGGTGGGACTAGCGGGGGGCTGGGAGACCCAGTACTTC.

The V call is TRBV2, the J call TRBJ2-7; 7 bases align to TRBD1. This CDR3 is 14 amino acids long. V lost 6 bases, J lost 2 bases, and 7 bases stayed unmatched. The germline V gene has CDR1 SNHLY and CDR2 FYNNEI. CDR3 region: CASSYGTVTYEQYF. The CDR3 nucleotides are TGTGCCAGCAGCTACGGGACAGTGACCTACGAGCAGTACTTC.

The chain combines TRBV5-1 with TRBJ2-7; TRBD1 agrees at 8 bases. This CDR3 is built from 14 residues. CDR1 and CDR2 from the germline V gene are SGHRS and YFSETQ. The V gene end was trimmed by 1 base and the J gene end by 7 bases; junction bases not matched to a gene: 7. The CDR3 loop is CASSLPTGVAEQYF. The CDR3 DNA is TGCGCCAGCAGCTTGCCGACAGGGGTCGCGGAGCAGTACTTC.

This clone was picked up one time. The chain employs TRBV19 and TRBJ2-2; 10 positions agree with TRBD2. CDR1 and CDR2 from the germline V gene are LNHDA and SQIVND (reference sequence). The length of the CDR3 is 15 residues. The V segment lost 4 bases and the J segment 4 bases; nucleotides outside the gene matches: 3. The chain's CDR3 is CASSKGLAATGELFF. In DNA, the CDR3 is TGTGCCAGTAGTAAAGGACTAGCGGCCACCGGGGAGCTGTTTTTT.

The rearrangement uses TRBV27 and TRBJ1-4; TRBD1 matches at 10 bases. The V gene's germline CDR1 is MNHEY and CDR2 SMNVEV (reference sequence). The length of the CDR3 is 16 residues. The ends lost 7 bases at V and 8 bases at J; junction bases unmatched: 13. CDR3 nucleotide sequence: TGTGCCAGCACCTCGGGACAGGGGAGGAAAGGGGAAAAACTGTTTTTT. It translates to CASTSGQGRKGEKLFF.

The V and J genes are TRBV5-1 and TRBJ2-3, with D uncertain. Trimming removed 2 bases at V and 6 bases at J, with 10 bases between. Germline V gene data show CDR1 as SGHRS and CDR2 as YFSETQ. The CDR3 has 13 amino acids. The CDR3 nucleotides are TGCGCCAGCAGCTTATTAAGTGAGGATACGCAGTATTTT. Residues: CASSLLSEDTQYF. The full variable domain, in which reference TRBV5-1 and TRBJ2-3 provide the parts outside the CDR3, is KAGVTQTPRYLIKTRGQQVTLSCSPISGHRSVSWYQQTPGQGLQFLFEYFSETQRNKGNFPGRFSGRQFSNSRSEMNVSTLELGDSALYLCASSLLSEDTQYFGPGTRLTVL.

This clone was found a few times. The chain carries TRBV18 and TRBJ1-1; the D is unclear. Trimming left V 5 bases short and J 1 base short, with 8 bases between. CDR3 length: 13 amino acids. The germline V gene encodes CDR1 KGHSH and CDR2 LQKENI. The CDR3 protein is CASSENRNTEAFF. The DNA for the CDR3 is TGTGCCAGCTCAGAGAACAGGAACACTGAAGCTTTCTTT.

The chain joins TRBV28 to TRBJ2-1; D call uncertain. The CDR3 is made up of 13 amino acids. V was pared by 1 base and J by 6 bases, with 7 bases between. CDR1 MDHEN and CDR2 SYDVKM come from the germline V gene. The CDR3 sequence: CASSLSPFNEQFF. DNA for the CDR3: TGTGCCAGCAGTTTATCCCCATTCAATGAGCAGTTCTTC.

The chain combines TRBV19 with TRBJ1-2, with no clear D. V was cut by 3 bases and J by 2 bases, with 13 bases left in between. The CDR3 has 15 residues. Germline V lookup: CDR1 LNHDA, CDR2 SQIVND (reference sequence). The CDR3 here is CASSIPSTANYGYTF. In DNA, the CDR3 is TGTGCCAGTAGTATCCCATCCACAGCAAACTATGGCTACACCTTC.

V usage is TRBV12-5 and J usage is TRBJ2-1; TRBD2 might be the D (7 bases). Trimming removed 5 bases from V and 2 bases from J, with 16 bases in between. There are 16 residues in the CDR3. Germline-derived CDR1 and CDR2 are LGHNT and FRNRAP. This CDR3 reads CASGNRVRGTYNEQFF. In nucleotides, the CDR3 is TGTGCTAGTGGTAACAGGGTGCGGGGGACCTACAATGAGCAGTTCTTC.